This is a list of T cell receptor beta chains from one sample in a study of regulatory T cells in long-lasting Graves disease. TCRdb fed the multiplex PCR reads into MiXCR, producing one record per CDR3 protein. Of over 450,000 distinct CDR3 sequences detected, 20% to 25% appear once; the ten largest clones hold roughly 6.9%. Sample: peripheral blood mononuclear cells (PBMCs), taken when the disease was refractory, from a patient treated with antithyroid drugs. The origin of the receptors is a female donor with Graves disease. Both conserved end residues are part of each CDR3. D genes are given only for firm matches. Size is stated for part of the rows, as once, few or many counts, or as a class when the clone is expanded.

J	size	V	D	DNA	CDR3
TRBJ2-7	.	TRBV5-1	.	TGCGCCAGCAGCTTGGTTGTGGGGGGCGCTTCCTACGAGCAGTACTTC	CASSLVVGGASYEQYF
TRBJ1-2	many	TRBV7-9	.	TGTGCCAGCAGCTTAAGCGGAGGGATCTATGGCTACACCTTC	CASSLSGGIYGYTF
TRBJ1-5	few	TRBV2	.	TGTGCCAGCAGTGAGCCAGGGCGCCAGCCCCAGCATTTT	CASSEPGRQPQHF
TRBJ1-2	few	TRBV9	.	TGTGCCAGCAGCGTAGGGCCAGAATTGAGCTATGGCTACACCTTC	CASSVGPELSYGYTF
TRBJ1-1	few	TRBV19	TRBD1	TGTGCCAGTAGTGACAGGGCCCTGAATACTGAAGCTTTCTTT	CASSDRALNTEAFF
TRBJ2-5	many	TRBV11-2	TRBD2	TGTGCCAGCAGCCCCCGTCACGGGGGGGTAGAGACCCAGTACTTC	CASSPRHGGVETQYF
TRBJ2-7	many	TRBV24-1	.	TGTGCCACCAGTGCCCTGACAGATTACGAGCAGTACTTC	CATSALTDYEQYF
TRBJ2-2	.	TRBV5-5	.	TGTGCCAGCAGCTTGTCGGGCTTGAACACCGGGGAGCTGTTTTTT	CASSLSGLNTGELFF
TRBJ1-1	many	TRBV15	.	TGTGCCACCAGCAGAGACTGGGGGGACGGAACTGAAGCTTTCTTT	CATSRDWGDGTEAFF
TRBJ1-2	few	TRBV4-1	TRBD1	TGCGCCAGCAGCCTTACAGGGGGCGTCTATGGCTACACCTTC	CASSLTGGVYGYTF
TRBJ1-1	.	TRBV3-1	.	TGTGCCAGCAGCCAAGTTTCAGGCAACACTGAAGCTTTCTTT	CASSQVSGNTEAFF
TRBJ2-6	many	TRBV5-1	.	TGCGCCAGCAGCTCCGGGCCGGCCGGGGCCAACGTCCTGACTTTC	CASSSGPAGANVLTF
TRBJ1-3	few	TRBV7-2	.	TGTGCCAGCAGCCCAGACAGACGAGGAAACACCATATATTTT	CASSPDRRGNTIYF
TRBJ2-1	many	TRBV27	TRBD2	TGTGCCAGCAGTTTAGCGACTAGCGGGATAGGTGAGCAGTTCTTC	CASSLATSGIGEQFF
TRBJ1-6	many	TRBV15	TRBD1	TGTGCCACCAGTCAAGGGACAGGAGCCTTCGGGGGTTCACCCCTCCACTTT	CATSQGTGAFGGSPLHF
TRBJ1-2	many	TRBV28	.	TGTGCCAGCAGTTCAGGAGCTAACTATGGCTACACCTTC	CASSSGANYGYTF
TRBJ2-2	.	TRBV29-1	.	TGCAGCGTTTCTGACAGGTTTGGCGCCGGGGAGCTGTTTTTT	CSVSDRFGAGELFF
TRBJ2-5	many	TRBV12-3/TRBV12-4	TRBD2	TGTGCCAGCAGCACCACCGGACTAGTACAGGAGACCCAGTACTTC	CASSTTGLVQETQYF
TRBJ1-3	.	TRBV19	.	TGTGCCAGTAGGACTAACGGGAACTCTGGAAACACCATATATTTT	CASRTNGNSGNTIYF
TRBJ2-7	.	TRBV19	.	TGTGCCGGTAGTACCCTAGCGAGTTACGAGCAGTACTTC	CAGSTLASYEQYF
TRBJ1-1	.	TRBV29-1	.	TGCAGCGTAGCCCCAGTCTTGAGCACTGAAGCTTTCTTT	CSVAPVLSTEAFF
TRBJ2-5	many	TRBV10-3	.	TGTGCCAGCAGTTTAGAGACCGGGAAAAGAGACCAAGAGACCCAGTACTTC	CASSLETGKRDQETQYF
TRBJ2-5	.	TRBV6-1	.	TGTGCCAGCAGGGGGGCTATTACGGAGACCCAGTACTTC	CASRGAITETQYF
TRBJ2-5	many	TRBV13	.	TGTGCCAGCAGCCGATCCCCACTAGTTGGGGAGACCCAGTACTTC	CASSRSPLVGETQYF
TRBJ2-1	few	TRBV24-1	TRBD2	TGTGCCACCAGTGATTCCCATGAGCGGGAGGCGGGGCAGTTCTTC	CATSDSHEREAGQFF
TRBJ2-7	many	TRBV7-2	.	TGTGCCAGCAGCCCTCGGGGGCGTGGTTTAGGGAACGAGCAGTACTTC	CASSPRGRGLGNEQYF
TRBJ2-5	few	TRBV7-9	.	TGTGCCAGCAGCCCCCGAAGGAGTGGGGGGGAGACCCAGTACTTC	CASSPRRSGGETQYF
TRBJ2-2	.	TRBV5-1	.	TGCGCCAGCAGCTTGGGACTTCAGCCGAACACCGGGGAGCTGTTTTTT	CASSLGLQPNTGELFF
TRBJ1-5	.	TRBV7-9	.	TGTGCCAGCAGCTTAGGGGGGACAAGGGGGGGAGGCAATCAGCCCCAGCATTTT	CASSLGGTRGGGNQPQHF
TRBJ1-4	few	TRBV19	TRBD1	TGTACCAGTAGTATGCCTACAGGGGCGGAAAATGAAAAACTGTTTTTT	CTSSMPTGAENEKLFF
TRBJ1-1	many	TRBV29-1	.	TGCAGCGTTGACTCCGGAACTGAAGCTTTCTTT	CSVDSGTEAFF
TRBJ2-7	many	TRBV16	.	TGTGCCAGCAGCTTCGGTAGCGGCAGCTCCTACGAGCAGTACTTC	CASSFGSGSSYEQYF
TRBJ1-6	.	TRBV3-1	.	TGTGCCAGCAGCCAACCCCCCGGGGGGGGATCACCCCTCCACTTT	CASSQPPGGGSPLHF
TRBJ1-6	few	TRBV30	.	TGTGCCTGGAGTGTAGCGGCGGGATCTTCACCCCTCCACTTT	CAWSVAAGSSPLHF
TRBJ2-7	few	TRBV5-1	TRBD1	TGCGCCACCAGACAGGGTTTGATTCCTTCCTACGAGCAGTACTTC	CATRQGLIPSYEQYF
TRBJ1-5	few	TRBV28	.	TGTGCCAGCAGACTAGGGGGTCAGCCCCAGCATTTT	CASRLGGQPQHF
TRBJ1-1	.	TRBV18	.	TGTGCCAGCTCATCGAGAGAGGGACACCCGAACACTGAAGCTTTCTTT	CASSSREGHPNTEAFF